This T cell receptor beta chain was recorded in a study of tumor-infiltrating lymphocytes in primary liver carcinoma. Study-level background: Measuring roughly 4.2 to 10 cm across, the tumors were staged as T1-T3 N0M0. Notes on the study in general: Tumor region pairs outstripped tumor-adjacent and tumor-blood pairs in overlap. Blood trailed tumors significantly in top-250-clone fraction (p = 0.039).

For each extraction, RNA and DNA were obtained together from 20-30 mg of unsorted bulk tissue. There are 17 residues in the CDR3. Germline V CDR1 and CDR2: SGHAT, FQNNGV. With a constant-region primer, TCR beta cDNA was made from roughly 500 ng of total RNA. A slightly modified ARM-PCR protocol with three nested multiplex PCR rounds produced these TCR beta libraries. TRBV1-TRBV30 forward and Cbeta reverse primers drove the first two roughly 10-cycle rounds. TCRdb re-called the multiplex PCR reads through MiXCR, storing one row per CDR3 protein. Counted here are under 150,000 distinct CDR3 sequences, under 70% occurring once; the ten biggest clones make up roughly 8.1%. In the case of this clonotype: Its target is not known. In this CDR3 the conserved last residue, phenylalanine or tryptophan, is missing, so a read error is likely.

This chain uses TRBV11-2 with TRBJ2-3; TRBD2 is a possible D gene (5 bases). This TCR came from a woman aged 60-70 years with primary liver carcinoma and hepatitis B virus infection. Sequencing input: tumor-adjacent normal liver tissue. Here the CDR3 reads CASSLGPSRAITNTQYV. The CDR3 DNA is TGTGCCAGCAGTTTAGGGCCTAGCCGGGCTATCACAAATACGCAGTATGTT.